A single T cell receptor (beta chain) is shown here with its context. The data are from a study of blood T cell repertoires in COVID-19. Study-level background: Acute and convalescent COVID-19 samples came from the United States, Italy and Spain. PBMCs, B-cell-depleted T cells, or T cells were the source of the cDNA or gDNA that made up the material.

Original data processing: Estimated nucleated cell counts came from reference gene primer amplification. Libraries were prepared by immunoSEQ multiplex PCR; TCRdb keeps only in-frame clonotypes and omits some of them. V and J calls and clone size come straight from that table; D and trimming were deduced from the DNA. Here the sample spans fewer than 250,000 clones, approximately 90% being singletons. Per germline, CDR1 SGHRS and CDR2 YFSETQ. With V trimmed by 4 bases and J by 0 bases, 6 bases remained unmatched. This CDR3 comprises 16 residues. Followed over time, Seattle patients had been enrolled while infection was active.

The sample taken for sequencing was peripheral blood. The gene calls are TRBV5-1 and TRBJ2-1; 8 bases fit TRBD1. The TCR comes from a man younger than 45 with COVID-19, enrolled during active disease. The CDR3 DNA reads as TGCGCCAGCAGCCCCTTTACAGGGGGCTCCTACAATGAGCAGTTCTTC. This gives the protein CASSPFTGGSYNEQFF.